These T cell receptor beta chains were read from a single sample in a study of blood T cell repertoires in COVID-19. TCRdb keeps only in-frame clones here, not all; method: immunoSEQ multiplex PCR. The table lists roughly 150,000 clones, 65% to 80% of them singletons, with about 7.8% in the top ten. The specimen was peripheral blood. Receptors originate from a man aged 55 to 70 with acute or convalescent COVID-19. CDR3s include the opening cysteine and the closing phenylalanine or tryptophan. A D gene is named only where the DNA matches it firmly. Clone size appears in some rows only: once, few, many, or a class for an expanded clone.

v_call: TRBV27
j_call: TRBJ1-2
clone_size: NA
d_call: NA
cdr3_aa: CASSFLGGQGYTF
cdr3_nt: TGTGCCAGCAGTTTTTTGGGGGGTCAGGGCTACACCTTC

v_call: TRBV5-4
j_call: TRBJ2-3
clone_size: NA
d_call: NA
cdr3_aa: CASSLGWRGSTDTQYF
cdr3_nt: TGTGCCAGCAGCTTGGGATGGCGGGGCAGCACAGATACGCAGTATTTT

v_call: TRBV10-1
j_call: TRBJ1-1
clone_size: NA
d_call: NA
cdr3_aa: CASSVAGNTEAFF
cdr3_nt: TGCGCCAGCAGTGTCGCGGGGAACACTGAAGCTTTCTTT

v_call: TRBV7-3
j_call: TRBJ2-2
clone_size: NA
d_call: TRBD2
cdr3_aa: CASSSSSGGAHGELFF
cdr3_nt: TGTGCCAGCAGCTCCTCTAGCGGGGGGGCCCACGGGGAGCTGTTTTTT

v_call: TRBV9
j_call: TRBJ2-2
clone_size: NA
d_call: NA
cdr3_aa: CASSGQGTGELFF
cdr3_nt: TGTGCCAGCAGCGGCCAGGGAACCGGGGAGCTGTTTTTT

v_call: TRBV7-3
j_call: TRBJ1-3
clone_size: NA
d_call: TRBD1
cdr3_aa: CASSVGTGPGNTIYF
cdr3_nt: TGTGCCAGCAGCGTGGGGACAGGCCCTGGAAACACCATATATTTT

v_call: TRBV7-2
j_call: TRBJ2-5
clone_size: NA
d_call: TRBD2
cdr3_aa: CASSSNGGNVQETQYF
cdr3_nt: TGTGCCAGCAGCTCCAACGGGGGGAACGTCCAAGAGACCCAGTACTTC

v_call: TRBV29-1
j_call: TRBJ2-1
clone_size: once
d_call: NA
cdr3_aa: CVSKNAGLYNEQFF
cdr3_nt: TGCGTCTCTAAGAATGCTGGGCTATACAATGAGCAGTTCTTC

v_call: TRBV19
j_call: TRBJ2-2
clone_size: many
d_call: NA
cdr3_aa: CASGMGTGSVGELFF
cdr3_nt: TGTGCCAGCGGAATGGGAACAGGGTCGGTCGGGGAGCTGTTTTTT

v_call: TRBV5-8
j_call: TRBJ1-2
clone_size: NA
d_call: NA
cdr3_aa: CASSLAVGGVGGYTF
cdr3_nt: TGTGCCAGCAGCTTGGCCGTAGGCGGAGTGGGTGGCTACACCTTC

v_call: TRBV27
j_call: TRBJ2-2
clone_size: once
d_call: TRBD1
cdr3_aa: CASSLTGTGGIGELFF
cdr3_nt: TGTGCCAGCAGTCTGACCGGGACAGGGGGCATCGGGGAGCTGTTTTTT

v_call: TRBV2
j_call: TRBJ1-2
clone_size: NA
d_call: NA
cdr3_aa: CASSEFSNYGYTF
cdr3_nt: TGTGCCAGCAGTGAATTCAGTAACTATGGCTACACCTTC

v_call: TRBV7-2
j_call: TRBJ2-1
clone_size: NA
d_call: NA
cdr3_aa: CASSLKSLAPYNEQFF
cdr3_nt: TGTGCCAGCAGCTTAAAATCCCTAGCACCGTACAATGAGCAGTTCTTC

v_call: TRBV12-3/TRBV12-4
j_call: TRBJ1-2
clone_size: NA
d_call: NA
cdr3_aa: CASAGNYGYTF
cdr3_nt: TGTGCCAGTGCCGGTAACTATGGCTACACCTTC

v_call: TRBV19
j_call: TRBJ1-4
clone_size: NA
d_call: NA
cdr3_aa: CASKTGNEKLFF
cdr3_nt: TGTGCCAGTAAGACGGGGAATGAAAAACTGTTTTTT

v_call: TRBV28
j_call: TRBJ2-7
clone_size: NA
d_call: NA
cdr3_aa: CASSLWRTNSYEQYF
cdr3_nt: TGTGCCAGCAGTTTATGGCGGACAAACTCCTACGAGCAGTACTTC

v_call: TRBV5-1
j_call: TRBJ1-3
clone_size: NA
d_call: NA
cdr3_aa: CASSLADSLTSGNTIYF
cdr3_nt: TGCGCCAGCAGCTTGGCTGACAGCCTAACCTCTGGAAACACCATATATTTT

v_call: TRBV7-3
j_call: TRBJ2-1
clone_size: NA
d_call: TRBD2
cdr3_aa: CASNAGGRYNEQFF
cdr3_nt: TGTGCCAGCAACGCGGGGGGCCGTTACAATGAGCAGTTCTTC

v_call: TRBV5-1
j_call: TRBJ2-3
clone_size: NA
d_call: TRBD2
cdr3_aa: CASSLRDYYTDTQYF
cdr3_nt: TGCGCCAGCAGCTTACGGGACTACTACACAGATACGCAGTATTTT

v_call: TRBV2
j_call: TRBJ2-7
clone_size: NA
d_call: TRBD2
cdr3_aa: CASSENFTPGGRQYF
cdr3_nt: TGTGCCAGCAGTGAGAACTTCACCCCGGGGGGGAGGCAGTACTTC

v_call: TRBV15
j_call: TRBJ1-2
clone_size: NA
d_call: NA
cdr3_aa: CATSRDRDTANYGYTF
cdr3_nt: TGTGCCACCAGCAGAGATCGTGACACGGCGAACTATGGCTACACCTTC

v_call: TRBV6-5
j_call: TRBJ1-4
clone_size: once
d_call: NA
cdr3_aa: CASSPGQSFNEKLFF
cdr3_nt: TGTGCCAGCAGCCCCGGACAGTCCTTTAATGAAAAACTGTTTTTT

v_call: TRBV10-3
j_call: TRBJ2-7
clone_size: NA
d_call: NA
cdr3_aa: CAISESLDNSYEQYF
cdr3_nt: TGTGCCATCAGTGAGTCTTTGGACAACTCCTACGAGCAGTACTTC

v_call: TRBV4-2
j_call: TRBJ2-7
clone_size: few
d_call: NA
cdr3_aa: CASSQEVSYEQYF
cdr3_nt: TGTGCCAGCAGCCAAGAAGTCAGCTACGAGCAGTACTTC

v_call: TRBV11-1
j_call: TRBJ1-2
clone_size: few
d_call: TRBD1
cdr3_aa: CASSRTGVDGYTF
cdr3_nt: TGTGCCAGCAGCCGTACAGGGGTCGATGGCTACACCTTC

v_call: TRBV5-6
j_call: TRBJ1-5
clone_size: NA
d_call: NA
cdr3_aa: CASSLAGGNQPQHF
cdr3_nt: TGTGCCAGCAGCTTGGCAGGGGGCAATCAGCCCCAGCATTTT

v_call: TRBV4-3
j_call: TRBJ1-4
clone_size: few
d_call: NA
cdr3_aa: CASSQDWVGASTNEKLFF
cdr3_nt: TGCGCCAGCAGCCAAGATTGGGTGGGGGCCTCAACTAATGAAAAACTGTTTTTT

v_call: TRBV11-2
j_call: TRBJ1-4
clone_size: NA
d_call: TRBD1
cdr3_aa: CASSPGQANEKLFF
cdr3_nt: TGTGCCAGCAGCCCAGGACAGGCGAATGAAAAACTGTTTTTT

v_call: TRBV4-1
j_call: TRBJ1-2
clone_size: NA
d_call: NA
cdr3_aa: CASSLERQALYGYTF
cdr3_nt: TGCGCCAGCAGCCTAGAAAGACAGGCCCTCTATGGCTACACCTTC

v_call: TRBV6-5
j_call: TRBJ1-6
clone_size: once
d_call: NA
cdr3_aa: CASSPRQNSPLHF
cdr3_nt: TGTGCCAGCAGTCCCCGACAGAATTCACCCCTCCACTTT

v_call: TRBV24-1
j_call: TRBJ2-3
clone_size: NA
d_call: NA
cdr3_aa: CATSDHYTDTQYF
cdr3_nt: TGTGCCACCAGTGACCACTACACAGATACGCAGTATTTT

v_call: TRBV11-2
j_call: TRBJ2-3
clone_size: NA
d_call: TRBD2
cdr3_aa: CASSLRPGASGGLAGSQYF
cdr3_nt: TGTGCCAGCAGCTTAAGGCCCGGGGCTAGCGGGGGGCTAGCAGGATCGCAGTATTTT

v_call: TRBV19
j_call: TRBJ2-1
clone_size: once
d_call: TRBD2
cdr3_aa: CASSGWTSGLSYNEQFF
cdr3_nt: TGTGCCAGTAGTGGTTGGACTAGCGGATTATCCTACAATGAGCAGTTCTTC

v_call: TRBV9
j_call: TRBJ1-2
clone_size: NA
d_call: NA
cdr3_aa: CASSPPGGGYTF
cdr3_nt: TGTGCCAGCAGCCCCCCGGGGGGGGGCTACACCTTC

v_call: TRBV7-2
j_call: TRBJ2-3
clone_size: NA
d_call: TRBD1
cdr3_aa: CASSSNTGVRTDTQYF
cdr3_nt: TGTGCCAGCAGCTCGAATACAGGGGTAAGGACAGATACGCAGTATTTT

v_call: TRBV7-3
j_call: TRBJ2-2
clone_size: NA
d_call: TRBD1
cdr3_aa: CASSSGQGSTGELFF
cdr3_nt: TGTGCCAGCAGCTCTGGACAGGGGAGCACCGGGGAGCTGTTTTTT

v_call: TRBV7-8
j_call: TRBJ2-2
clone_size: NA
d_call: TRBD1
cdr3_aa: CASSLRTGVNTGELFF
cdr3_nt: TGTGCCAGCAGCTTAAGGACAGGGGTTAACACCGGGGAGCTGTTTTTT

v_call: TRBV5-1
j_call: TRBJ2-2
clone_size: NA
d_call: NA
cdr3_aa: CASSPRVPGTGELFF
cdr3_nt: TGCGCCAGCAGCCCCCGGGTTCCGGGCACCGGGGAGCTGTTTTTT

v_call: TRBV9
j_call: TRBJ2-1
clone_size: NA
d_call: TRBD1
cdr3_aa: CASSPGTGNNEQFF
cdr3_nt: TGTGCCAGCAGCCCCGGGACAGGGAACAATGAGCAGTTCTTC

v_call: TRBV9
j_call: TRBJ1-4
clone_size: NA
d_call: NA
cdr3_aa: CASSAPGTANEKLFF
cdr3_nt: TGTGCCAGCAGCGCCCCCGGGACTGCTAATGAAAAACTGTTTTTT

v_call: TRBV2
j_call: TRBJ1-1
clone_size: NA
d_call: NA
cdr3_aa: CASFMGAGTEAFF
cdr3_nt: TGTGCCAGCTTTATGGGGGCTGGCACTGAAGCTTTCTTT

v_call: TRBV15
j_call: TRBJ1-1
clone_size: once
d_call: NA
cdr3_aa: CATSRGGREAFF
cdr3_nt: TGTGCCACCAGCAGAGGAGGGAGGGAAGCTTTCTTT

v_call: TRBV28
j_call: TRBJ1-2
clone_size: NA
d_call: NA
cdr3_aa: CASSPRGENYGYTF
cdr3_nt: TGTGCCAGCAGTCCCCGGGGAGAAAACTATGGCTACACCTTC

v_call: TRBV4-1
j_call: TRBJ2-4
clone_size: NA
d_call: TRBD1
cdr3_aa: CASSPQVTGVNIQYF
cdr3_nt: TGCGCCAGCAGTCCACAAGTCACAGGGGTGAACATTCAGTACTTC

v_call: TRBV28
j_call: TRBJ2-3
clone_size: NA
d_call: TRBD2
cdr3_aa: CASSFSLAGEDTQYF
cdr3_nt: TGTGCCAGCAGTTTCTCACTAGCGGGGGAAGATACGCAGTATTTT

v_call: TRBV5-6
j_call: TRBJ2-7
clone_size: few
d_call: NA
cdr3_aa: CASSLGQLIYEQYF
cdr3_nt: TGTGCCAGCAGCTTGGGACAGTTAATCTACGAGCAGTACTTC